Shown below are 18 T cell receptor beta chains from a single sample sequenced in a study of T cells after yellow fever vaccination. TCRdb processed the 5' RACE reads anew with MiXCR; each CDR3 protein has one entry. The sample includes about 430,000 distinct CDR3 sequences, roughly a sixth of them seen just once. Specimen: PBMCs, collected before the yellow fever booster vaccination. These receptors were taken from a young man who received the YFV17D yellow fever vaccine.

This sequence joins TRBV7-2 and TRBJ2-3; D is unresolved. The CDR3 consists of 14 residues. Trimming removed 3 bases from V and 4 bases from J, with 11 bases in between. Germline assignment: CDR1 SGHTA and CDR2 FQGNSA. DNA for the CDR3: TGTGCCAGCAGCTTGACTTTTATCCCAGATACGCAGTATTTT. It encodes CASSLTFIPDTQYF.

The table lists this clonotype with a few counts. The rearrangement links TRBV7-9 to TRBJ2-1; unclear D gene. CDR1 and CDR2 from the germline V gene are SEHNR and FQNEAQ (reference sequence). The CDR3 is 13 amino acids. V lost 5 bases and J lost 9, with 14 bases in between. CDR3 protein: CASSADSFGEQFF. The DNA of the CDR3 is TGTGCCAGCAGCGCCGACTCATTTGGTGAGCAGTTCTTC. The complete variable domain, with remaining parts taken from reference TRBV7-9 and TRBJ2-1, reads DTGVSQNPRHKITKRGQNVTFRCDPISEHNRLYWYRQTLGQGPEFLTYFQNEAQLEKSRLLSDRFSAERPKGSFSTLEIQRTEQGDSAMYLCASSADSFGEQFFGPGTRLTVL.

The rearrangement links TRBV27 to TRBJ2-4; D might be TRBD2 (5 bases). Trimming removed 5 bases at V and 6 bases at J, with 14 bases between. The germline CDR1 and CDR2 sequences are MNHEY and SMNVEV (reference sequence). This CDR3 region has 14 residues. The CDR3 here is CASSQRAAGNIQYF. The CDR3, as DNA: TGTGCCAGCAGTCAAAGGGCTGCGGGAAACATTCAGTACTTC.

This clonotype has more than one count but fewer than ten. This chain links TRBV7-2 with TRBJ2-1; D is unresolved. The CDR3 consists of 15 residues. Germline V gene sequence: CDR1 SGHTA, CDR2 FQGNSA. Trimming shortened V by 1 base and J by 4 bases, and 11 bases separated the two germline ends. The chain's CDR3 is CASSLDSHRYNEQFF. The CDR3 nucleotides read TGTGCCAGCAGCTTAGACAGTCACAGATACAATGAGCAGTTCTTC.

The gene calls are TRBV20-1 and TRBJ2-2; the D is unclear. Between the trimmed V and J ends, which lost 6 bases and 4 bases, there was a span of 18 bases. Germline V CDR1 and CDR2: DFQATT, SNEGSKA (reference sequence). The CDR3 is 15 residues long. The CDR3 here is CSAAPPARSTGELFF. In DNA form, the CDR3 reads TGCAGTGCAGCCCCCCCCGCTAGATCCACCGGGGAGCTGTTTTTT.

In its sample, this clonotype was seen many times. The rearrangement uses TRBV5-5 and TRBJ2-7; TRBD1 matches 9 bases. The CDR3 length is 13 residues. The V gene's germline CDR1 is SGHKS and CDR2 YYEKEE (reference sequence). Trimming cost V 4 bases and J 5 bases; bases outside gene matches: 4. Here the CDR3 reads CASSPGQGDEQYV. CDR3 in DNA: TGTGCCAGCAGCCCGGGACAGGGCGACGAGCAGTACGTC.

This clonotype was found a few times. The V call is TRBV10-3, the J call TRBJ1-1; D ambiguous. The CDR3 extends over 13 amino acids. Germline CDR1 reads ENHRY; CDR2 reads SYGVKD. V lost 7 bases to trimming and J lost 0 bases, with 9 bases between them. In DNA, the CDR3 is TGTGCCATCACCCGGCTGGTGAACACTGAAGCTTTCTTT. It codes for CAITRLVNTEAFF.

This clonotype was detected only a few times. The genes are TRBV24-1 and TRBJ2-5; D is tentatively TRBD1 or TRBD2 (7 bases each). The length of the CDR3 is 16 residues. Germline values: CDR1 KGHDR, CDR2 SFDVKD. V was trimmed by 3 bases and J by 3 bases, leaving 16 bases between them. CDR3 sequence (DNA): TGTGCCACCAGTGATGCTCGACAGGGAGGGGAAGAGACCCAGTACTTC. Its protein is CATSDARQGGEETQYF.

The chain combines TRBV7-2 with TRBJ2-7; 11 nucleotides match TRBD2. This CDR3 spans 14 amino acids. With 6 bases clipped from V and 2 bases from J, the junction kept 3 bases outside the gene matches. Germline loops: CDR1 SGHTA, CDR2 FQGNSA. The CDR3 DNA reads TGTGCCAGCAGACTAGCGGGGGCAACCTACGAGCAGTACTTC. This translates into CASRLAGATYEQYF.

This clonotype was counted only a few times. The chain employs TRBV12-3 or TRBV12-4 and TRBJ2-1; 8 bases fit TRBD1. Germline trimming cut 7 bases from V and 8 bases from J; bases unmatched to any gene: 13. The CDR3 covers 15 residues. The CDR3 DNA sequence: TGTGCCAGCACGGGGACGACAGGGGCTGGGGATGAGCAGTTCTTC. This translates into CASTGTTGAGDEQFF.

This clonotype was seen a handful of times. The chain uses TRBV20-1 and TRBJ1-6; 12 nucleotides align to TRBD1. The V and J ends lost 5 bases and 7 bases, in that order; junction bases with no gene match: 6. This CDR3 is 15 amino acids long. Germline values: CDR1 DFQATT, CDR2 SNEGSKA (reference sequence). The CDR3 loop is CSAQGQGAQNSPLHF. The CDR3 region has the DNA TGCAGTGCTCAGGGACAGGGGGCACAGAATTCACCCCTCCACTTT.

The CDR3, as DNA: TGTGCCAGCAGTTACACCTCGGGTATCACTGAAGCTTTCTTT. Amino acid sequence: CASSYTSGITEAFF. This chain joins TRBV6-2 or TRBV6-3 and TRBJ1-1; D gene unclear. The CDR3 loop spans 14 amino acids. Trimming cost V 2 bases and J 4 bases, with 11 bases left between them. The germline V gene encodes CDR1 MNHEY and CDR2 SVGEGT.

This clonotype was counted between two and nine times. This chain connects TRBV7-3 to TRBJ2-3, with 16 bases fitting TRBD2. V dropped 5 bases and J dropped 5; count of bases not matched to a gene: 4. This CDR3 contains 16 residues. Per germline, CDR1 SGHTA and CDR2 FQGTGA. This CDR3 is CASSRGTSGGGDTQYF. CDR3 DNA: TGTGCCAGCAGCCGTGGGACTAGCGGGGGGGGAGATACGCAGTATTTT.

CDR3 residues: CASSLGDRLATNEKLFF. DNA for the CDR3: TGTGCCAGCAGCTTAGGGGACAGATTAGCAACTAATGAAAAACTGTTTTTT. This sequence joins TRBV7-8 and TRBJ1-4, with 7 positions matching TRBD1. This CDR3 has 17 amino acids. V shed 1 base and J 0 bases; nucleotides not matched to a gene: 5. The V gene's germline CDR1 is SGHVS and CDR2 FQNEAQ.

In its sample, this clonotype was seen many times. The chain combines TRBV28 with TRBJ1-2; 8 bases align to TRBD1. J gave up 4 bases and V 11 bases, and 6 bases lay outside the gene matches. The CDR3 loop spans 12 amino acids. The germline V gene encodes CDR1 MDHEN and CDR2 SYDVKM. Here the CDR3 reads CAETGDGYGYTF. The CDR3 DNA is TGTGCCGAGACAGGGGACGGCTATGGCTACACCTTC.

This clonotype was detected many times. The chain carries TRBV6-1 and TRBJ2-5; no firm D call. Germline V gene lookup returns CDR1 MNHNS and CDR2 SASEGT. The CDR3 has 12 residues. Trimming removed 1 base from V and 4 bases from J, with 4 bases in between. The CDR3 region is CASSEVGETQYF. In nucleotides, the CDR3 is TGTGCCAGCAGTGAAGTGGGAGAGACCCAGTACTTC.

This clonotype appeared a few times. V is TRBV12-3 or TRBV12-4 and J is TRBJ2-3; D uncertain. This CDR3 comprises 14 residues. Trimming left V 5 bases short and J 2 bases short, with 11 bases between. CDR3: CASSTQVYTDTQYF. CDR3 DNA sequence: TGTGCCAGCAGTACCCAGGTTTACACAGATACGCAGTATTTT.

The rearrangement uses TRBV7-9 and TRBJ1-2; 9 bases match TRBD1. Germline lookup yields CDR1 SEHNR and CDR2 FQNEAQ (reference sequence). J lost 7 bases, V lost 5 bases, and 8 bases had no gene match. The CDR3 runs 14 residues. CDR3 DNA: TGTGCCAGCAGCCCGTCACAGGGGGCGTTTGGCTACACCTTC. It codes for CASSPSQGAFGYTF.